This T cell receptor beta chain was identified during a study of esophageal squamous cell carcinoma under preoperative chemotherapy. This clonotype showed up many times. The sample's time point: after preoperative PTX-NDP chemotherapy. TCRdb re-called the PCR reads with MiXCR, one entry per CDR3 protein. The table shows some 30,000 distinct CDR3 sequences, with about half occurring only once. The CDR3 consists of 15 residues. Germline assignment: CDR1 MNHEY and CDR2 SVGAGI. The V and J ends lost 4 bases and 4 bases respectively, with 16 bases between them. The receptor's source is a human donor with esophageal squamous cell carcinoma. The donor label of this sample is uncertain. This chain links TRBV6-5 with TRBJ2-5; D possibly corresponds to TRBD1 (6 bases). This material was acquired from a patient given preoperative chemotherapy. The CDR3 DNA reads as TGTGCCAGCAGTTCCTCCCAGGGGATGGGAGAGACCCAGTACTTC. Residues: CASSSSQGMGETQYF.